This T cell receptor (beta chain) originates from a study of CD8+CD57+ T cells in acquired aplastic anemia listed by TCRdb under 2018. Study-wide context: Extracted DNA from sorted CD4+ and CD8+ cells averaged approximately 3 ug, ranging from about 0.18 to 27.4 ug. A CD8+CD57+ expansion meant a frequency higher than the mean frequency seen in healthy subjects. Study-wide findings and limitations: Around 31 CD8+ CDR3 sequences were shared between patients and controls but appeared highly expressed in patients and within their immunodominant clones. No significant difference in CD8+ Simpson's diversity was found between patients and healthy controls (P=0.060).

This clonotype was counted many times. Which antigen it targets is not known. It has no much larger one-base neighbor in the sample; base qualities were not kept. Flow cytometry had shown CD8+CD57+ cell expansion in the patients selected for sequencing. All patients had severe acquired aplastic anemia diagnosed by International Study of Aplastic Anemia and Agranulocytosis and Camitta criteria. Patients had received no therapy at the time of blood sampling. In this study, sorted CD4+ and CD8+ T cells from the blood of healthy subjects and of severe aplastic anemia patients had their TCR repertoires deep-sequenced. Patients were enrolled in the USA under clinicaltrials.gov protocols 00001620, 01623167, 00001397, 00071045, 00081523 and 00961064. Ficoll-Paque density gradient centrifugation was used to isolate peripheral blood mononuclear cells. Before DNA extraction, CD4+ and CD8+ T cells were sorted by FACS or by magnetic beads.

Genomic DNA served as template for TCR beta VDJ combination and CDR3 sequence profiling. An Illumina HiSeq 2000 was used for TCR repertoire sequencing. On the authors' methods: TRBV/TRBJ rearrangement plots, CDR3 size and DJ length profiles, and Simpson's diversity index were used to evaluate the repertoires. The most abundant DNA sequence in the deep sequencing data was taken as the immunodominant clone. CDR3 amino acid sequences were screened for sharing across subjects and were compared with published repertoires and the VDJdb database. TCRdb reran the public reads through fastp at Q25 and MiXCR, keeping productive beta chains. A single entry per CDR3 protein holds the most common genes and DNA from its merged rows. TCRdb's processing, not the study's, gives the V and J calls here. The sample table lists over 150,000 distinct CDR3 sequences, roughly half of them with a count of one. Together, the top ten hold roughly 12% of the sample.

The germline V gene encodes CDR1 WNHNN and CDR2 SYGVQD (reference sequence). The CDR3 holds 14 amino acids from the cysteine to the phenylalanine. CDR3 DNA only is kept here, 42 bases in frame from base 1. A distance of 15 bases separates the germline ends of V and J, which lose 6 bases and 4 bases respectively. Specimen: sorted CD4+, CD8+, or CD8+CD57+ T cells (not recorded which) from PBMCs. The receptor was isolated from a human donor with aplastic anemia. This chain joins TRBV10-1 to TRBJ1-2; a confident D gene designation cannot be given. The bases are TGCGCCAGCAGAGGTCAACAGAGTTCCTATGGCTACACCTTC. Its translation is CASRGQQSSYGYTF.